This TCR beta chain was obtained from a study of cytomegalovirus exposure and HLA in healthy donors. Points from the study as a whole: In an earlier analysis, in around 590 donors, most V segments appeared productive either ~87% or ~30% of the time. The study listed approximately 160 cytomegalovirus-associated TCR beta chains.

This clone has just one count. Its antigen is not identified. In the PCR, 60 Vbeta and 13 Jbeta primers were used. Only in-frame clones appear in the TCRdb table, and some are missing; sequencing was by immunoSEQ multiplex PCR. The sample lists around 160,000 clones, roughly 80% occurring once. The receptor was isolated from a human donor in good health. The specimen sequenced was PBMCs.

CDR3 bases: TGTGCCAGCAGTTACGGACAGGGGGCAGATACGCAGTATTTT. This codes for CASSYGQGADTQYF. The V gene is TRBV27, the J gene TRBJ2-3, with TRBD1 identical over 10 bases. Germline V CDR1 and CDR2: MNHEY, SMNVEV (reference sequence). The CDR3 runs 14 residues. Trimming cost V 4 bases and J 4 bases; bases outside gene matches: 2.